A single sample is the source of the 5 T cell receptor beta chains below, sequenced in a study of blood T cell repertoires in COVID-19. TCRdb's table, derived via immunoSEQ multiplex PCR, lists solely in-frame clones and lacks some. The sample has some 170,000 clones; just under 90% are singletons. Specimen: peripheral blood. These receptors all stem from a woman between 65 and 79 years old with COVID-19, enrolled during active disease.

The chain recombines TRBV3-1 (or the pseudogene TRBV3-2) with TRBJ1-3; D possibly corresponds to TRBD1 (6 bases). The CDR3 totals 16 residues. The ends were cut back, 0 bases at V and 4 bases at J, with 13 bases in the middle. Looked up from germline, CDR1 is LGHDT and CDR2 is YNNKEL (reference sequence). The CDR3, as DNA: TGTGCCAGCAGCCAAGATTGGGGACATTCAGGAAACACCATATATTTT. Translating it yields CASSQDWGHSGNTIYF.

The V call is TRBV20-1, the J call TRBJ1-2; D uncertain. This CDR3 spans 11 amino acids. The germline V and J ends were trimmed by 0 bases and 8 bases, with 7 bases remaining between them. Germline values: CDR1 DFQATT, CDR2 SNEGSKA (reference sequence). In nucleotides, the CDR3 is TGCAGTGCTAGAGACGGTAACGGCTACACCTTC. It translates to CSARDGNGYTF.

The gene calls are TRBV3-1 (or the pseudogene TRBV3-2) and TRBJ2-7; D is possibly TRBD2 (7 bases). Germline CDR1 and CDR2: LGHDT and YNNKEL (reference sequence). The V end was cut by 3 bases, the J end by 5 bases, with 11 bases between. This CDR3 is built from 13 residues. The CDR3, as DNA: TGTGCCAGCAGCCATGAGGGGGGGAACGAGCAGTACTTC. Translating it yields CASSHEGGNEQYF.

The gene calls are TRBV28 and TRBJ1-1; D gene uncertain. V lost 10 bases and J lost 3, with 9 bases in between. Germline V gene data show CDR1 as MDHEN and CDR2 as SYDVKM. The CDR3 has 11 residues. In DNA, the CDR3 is TGTGCCACCGTCGGGGACACTGAAGCTTTCTTT. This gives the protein CATVGDTEAFF.

CDR3 residues: CASSLYPGTGNEKLFF. The CDR3 DNA reads as TGTGCCAGCAGCTTGTACCCCGGGACAGGGAATGAAAAACTGTTTTTT. This chain links TRBV5-5 with TRBJ1-4, with 9 nucleotides matching TRBD1. CDR3 size: 16 residues. Unmatched junction bases numbered 6, after V lost 1 base and J lost 5 bases. Per the germline V gene, CDR1 is SGHKS and CDR2 is YYEKEE (reference sequence). The full variable domain, its missing parts supplied by reference TRBV5-5 and TRBJ1-4, is DAGVTQSPTHLIKTRGQQVTLRCSPISGHKSVSWYQQVLGQGPQFIFQYYEKEERGRGNFPDRFSARQFPNYSSELNVNALLLGDSALYLCASSLYPGTGNEKLFFGSGTQLSVL.